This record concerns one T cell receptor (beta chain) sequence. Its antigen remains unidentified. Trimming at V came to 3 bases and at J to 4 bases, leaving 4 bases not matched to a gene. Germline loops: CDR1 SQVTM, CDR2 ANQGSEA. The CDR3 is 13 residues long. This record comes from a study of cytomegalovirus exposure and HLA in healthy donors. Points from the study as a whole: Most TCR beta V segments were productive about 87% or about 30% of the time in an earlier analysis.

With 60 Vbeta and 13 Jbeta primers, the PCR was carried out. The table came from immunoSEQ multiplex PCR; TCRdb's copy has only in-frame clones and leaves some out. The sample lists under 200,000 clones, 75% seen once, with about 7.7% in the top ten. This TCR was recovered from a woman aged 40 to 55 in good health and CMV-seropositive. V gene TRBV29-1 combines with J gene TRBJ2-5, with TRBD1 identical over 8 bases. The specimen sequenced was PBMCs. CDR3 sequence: CSVDPGQGETQYF. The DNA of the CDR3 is TGCAGCGTTGACCCTGGACAGGGAGAGACCCAGTACTTC.